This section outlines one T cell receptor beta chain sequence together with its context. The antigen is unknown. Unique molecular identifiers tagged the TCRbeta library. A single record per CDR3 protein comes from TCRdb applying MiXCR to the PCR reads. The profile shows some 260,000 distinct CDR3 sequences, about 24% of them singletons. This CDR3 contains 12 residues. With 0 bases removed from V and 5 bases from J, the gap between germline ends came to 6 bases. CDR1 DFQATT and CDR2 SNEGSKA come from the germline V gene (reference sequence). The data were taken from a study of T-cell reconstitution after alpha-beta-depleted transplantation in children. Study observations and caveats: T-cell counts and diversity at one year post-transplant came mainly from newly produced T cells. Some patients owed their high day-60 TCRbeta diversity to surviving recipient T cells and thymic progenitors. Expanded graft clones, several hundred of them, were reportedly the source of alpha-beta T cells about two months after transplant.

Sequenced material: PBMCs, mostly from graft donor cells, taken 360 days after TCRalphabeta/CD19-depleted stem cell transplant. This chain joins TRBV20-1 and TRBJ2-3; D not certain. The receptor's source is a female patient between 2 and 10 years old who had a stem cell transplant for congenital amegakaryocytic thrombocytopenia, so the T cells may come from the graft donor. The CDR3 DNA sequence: TGCAGTGCTAGAGAGGTGGGAGATACGCAGTATTTT. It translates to CSAREVGDTQYF.